This TCR beta chain is drawn from a study of blood T cell repertoires in COVID-19. Study information: There were acute and convalescent COVID-19 samples, and they came from the United States, Italy and Spain. Nucleic acid was either cDNA or gDNA, and it came from T cells, B-cell-depleted T cells, or PBMCs.

Profiled with immunoSEQ multiplex PCR; TCRdb holds only in-frame clones, not every one. The data show about 160,000 clones, approximately 95% seen once. The sequencing sample was made of peripheral blood. This TCR derives from a woman aged 50 to 60 with acute or convalescent COVID-19.

The CDR3 bases are TGTGCCAGCAGCCCCAGGGGTACTTCCTACGAGCAGTACTTC. It translates to CASSPRGTSYEQYF. The chain has TRBV14 and TRBJ2-7, with D perhaps matching TRBD1 (6 bases). Germline CDR1 is SGHDN and CDR2 is FVKESK. CDR3 length: 14 amino acids. V shed 4 bases and J shed 1 base, with 11 bases lying between them.